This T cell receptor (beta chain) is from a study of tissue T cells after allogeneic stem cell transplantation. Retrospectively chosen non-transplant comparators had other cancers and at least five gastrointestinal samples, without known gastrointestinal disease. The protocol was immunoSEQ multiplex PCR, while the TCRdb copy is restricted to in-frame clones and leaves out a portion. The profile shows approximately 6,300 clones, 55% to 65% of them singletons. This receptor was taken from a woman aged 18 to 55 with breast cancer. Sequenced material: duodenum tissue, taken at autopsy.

CDR3 residues: CASSYFGGRTDTQYF. The CDR3 nucleotides are TGTGCCAGCAGCTACTTTGGGGGCCGCACAGATACGCAGTATTTT. The V gene is TRBV7-3, the J gene TRBJ2-3, with D possibly matching TRBD1 (6 bases). Looked up from germline, CDR1 is SGHTA and CDR2 is FQGTGA. V lost 4 bases to trimming and J lost 1 base, with 12 bases between them. The CDR3 extends over 15 amino acids.